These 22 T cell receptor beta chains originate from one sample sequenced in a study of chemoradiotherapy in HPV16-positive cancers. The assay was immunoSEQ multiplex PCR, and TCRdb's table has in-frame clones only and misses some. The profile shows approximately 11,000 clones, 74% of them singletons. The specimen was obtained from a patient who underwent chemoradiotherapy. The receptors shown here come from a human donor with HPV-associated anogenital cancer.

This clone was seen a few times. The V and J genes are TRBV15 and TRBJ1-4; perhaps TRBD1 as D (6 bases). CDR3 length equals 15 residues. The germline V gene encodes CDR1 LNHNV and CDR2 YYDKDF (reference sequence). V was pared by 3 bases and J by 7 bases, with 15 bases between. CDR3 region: CATSSQGQSFEKLFF. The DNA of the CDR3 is TGTGCCACCAGCAGTCAGGGACAATCGTTTGAAAAACTGTTTTTT.

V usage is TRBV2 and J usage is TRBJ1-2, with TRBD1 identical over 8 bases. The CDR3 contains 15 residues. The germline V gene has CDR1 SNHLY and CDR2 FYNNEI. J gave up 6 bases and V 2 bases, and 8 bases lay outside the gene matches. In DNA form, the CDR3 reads TGTGCCAGCAGTGAATTGGGCAGGGGGCAGGATGGCTACACCTTC. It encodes CASSELGRGQDGYTF.

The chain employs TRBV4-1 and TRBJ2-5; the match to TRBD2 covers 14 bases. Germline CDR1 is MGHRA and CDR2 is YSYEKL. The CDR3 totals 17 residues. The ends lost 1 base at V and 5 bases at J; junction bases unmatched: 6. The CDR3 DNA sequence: TGCGCCAGCAGCCAAGCGACTAGCGGGAGGGCTGGGGAGACCCAGTACTTC. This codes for CASSQATSGRAGETQYF.

The chain's CDR3 is CASSLDRAQYNEQFF. In DNA form, the CDR3 reads TGTGCCAGCAGCTTAGATCGGGCCCAATACAATGAGCAGTTCTTC. The rearrangement links TRBV11-2 to TRBJ2-1; no reliable D call. Germline V gene sequence: CDR1 SGHAT, CDR2 FQNNGV. This CDR3 region has 15 residues. Trimming stripped 0 bases from V and 4 bases from J, with 10 bases between. The full variable domain, in which reference TRBV11-2 and TRBJ2-1 provide the parts outside the CDR3, is EAGVAQSPRYKIIEKRQSVAFWCNPISGHATLYWYQQILGQGPKLLIQFQNNGVVDDSQLPKDRFSAERLKGVDSTLKIQPAKLEDSAVYLCASSLDRAQYNEQFFGPGTRLTVL.

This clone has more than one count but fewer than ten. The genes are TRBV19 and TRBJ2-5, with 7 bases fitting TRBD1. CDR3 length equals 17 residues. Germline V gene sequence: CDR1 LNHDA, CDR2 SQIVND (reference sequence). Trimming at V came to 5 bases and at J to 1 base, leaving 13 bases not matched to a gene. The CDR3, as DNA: TGTGCCAGTAGTTCGAACAAACAGGGGAGAGTCCAAGAGACCCAGTACTTC. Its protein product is CASSSNKQGRVQETQYF.

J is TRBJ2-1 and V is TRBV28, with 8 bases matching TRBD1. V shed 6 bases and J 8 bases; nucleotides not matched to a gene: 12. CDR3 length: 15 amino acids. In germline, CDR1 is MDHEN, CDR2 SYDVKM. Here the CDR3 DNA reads TGTGCCAGCAGCTTTGGGGGGACAGGAGGTCATGAGCAGTTCTTC. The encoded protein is CASSFGGTGGHEQFF.

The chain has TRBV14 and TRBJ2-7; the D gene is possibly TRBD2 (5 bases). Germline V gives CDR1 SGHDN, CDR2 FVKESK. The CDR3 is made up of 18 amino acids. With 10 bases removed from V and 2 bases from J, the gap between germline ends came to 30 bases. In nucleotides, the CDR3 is TGTGCCACCCCCCACCATAGGCCAGTGCGACCGGGGACCTACGAGCAGTACTTC. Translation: CATPHHRPVRPGTYEQYF.

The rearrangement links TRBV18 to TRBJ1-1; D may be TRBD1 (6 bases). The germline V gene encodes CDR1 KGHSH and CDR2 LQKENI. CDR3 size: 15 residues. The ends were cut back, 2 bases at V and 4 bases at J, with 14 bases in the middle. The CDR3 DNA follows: TGTGCCAGCTCACCAGCCACAGGGAGGAGCACTGAAGCTTTCTTT. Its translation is CASSPATGRSTEAFF.

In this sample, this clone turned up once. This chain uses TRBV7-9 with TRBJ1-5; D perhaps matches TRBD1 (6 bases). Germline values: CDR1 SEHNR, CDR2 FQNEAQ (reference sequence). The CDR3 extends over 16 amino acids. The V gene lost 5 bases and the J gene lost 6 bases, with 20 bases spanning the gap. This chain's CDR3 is CASSPSGWGAPQPQHF. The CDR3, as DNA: TGTGCCAGCAGCCCCTCAGGGTGGGGGGCGCCTCAGCCCCAGCATTTT.

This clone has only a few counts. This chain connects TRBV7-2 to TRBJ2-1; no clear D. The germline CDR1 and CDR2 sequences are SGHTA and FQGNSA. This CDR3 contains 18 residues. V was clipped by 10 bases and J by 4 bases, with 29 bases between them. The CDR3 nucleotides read TGTGCCATGGGTGGGTTAGCTTACATTGGACCAGCGTACAATGAGCAGTTCTTC. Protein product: CAMGGLAYIGPAYNEQFF.

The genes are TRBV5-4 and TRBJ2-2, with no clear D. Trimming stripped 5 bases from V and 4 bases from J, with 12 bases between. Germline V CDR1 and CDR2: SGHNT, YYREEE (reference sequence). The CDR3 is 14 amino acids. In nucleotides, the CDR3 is TGTGCCAGCAGTCTATATTCCGGCACCGGGGAGCTGTTTTTT. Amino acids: CASSLYSGTGELFF.

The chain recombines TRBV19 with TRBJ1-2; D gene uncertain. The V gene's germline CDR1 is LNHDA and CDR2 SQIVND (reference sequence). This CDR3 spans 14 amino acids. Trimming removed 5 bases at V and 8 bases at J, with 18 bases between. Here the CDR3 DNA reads TGTGCCAGTAGTTTCACCCACCGGACGGGGGGCTACACCTTC. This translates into CASSFTHRTGGYTF.

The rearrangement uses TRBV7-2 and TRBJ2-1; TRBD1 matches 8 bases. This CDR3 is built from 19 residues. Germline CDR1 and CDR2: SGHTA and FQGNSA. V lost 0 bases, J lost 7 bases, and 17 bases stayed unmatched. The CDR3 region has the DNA TGTGCCAGCAGCTTAGCTGGGCAGGGGGCAATCCGGTATTTGAATGAGCAGTTCTTC. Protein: CASSLAGQGAIRYLNEQFF.

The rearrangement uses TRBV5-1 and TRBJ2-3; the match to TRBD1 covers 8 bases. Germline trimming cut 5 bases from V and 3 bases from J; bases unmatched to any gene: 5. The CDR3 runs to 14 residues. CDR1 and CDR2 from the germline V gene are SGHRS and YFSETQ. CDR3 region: CASRLDRATDTQYF. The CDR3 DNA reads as TGCGCCAGCAGGCTGGACAGGGCAACAGATACGCAGTATTTT.

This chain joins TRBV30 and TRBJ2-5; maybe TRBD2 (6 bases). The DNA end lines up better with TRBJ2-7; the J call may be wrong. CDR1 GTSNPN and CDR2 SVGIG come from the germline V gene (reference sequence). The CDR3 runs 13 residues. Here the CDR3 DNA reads TGTGCCTGGAGTGAGCTTCGGGGGTACGAGCAGTACTTC. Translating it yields CAWSELRGYEQYF.

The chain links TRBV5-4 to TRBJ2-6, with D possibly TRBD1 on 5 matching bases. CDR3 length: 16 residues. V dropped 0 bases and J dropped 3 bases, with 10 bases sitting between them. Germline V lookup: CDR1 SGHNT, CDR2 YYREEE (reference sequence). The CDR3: CASSLVAGIGANVLTF. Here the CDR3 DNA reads TGTGCCAGCAGCTTGGTAGCAGGGATTGGGGCCAACGTCCTGACTTTC.

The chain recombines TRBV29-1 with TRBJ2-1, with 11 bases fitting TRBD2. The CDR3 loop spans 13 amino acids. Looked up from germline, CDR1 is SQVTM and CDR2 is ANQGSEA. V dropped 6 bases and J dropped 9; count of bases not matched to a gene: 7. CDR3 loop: CSVRLAGYREQFF. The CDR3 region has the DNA TGCAGCGTCCGACTAGCGGGATATCGTGAGCAGTTCTTC.

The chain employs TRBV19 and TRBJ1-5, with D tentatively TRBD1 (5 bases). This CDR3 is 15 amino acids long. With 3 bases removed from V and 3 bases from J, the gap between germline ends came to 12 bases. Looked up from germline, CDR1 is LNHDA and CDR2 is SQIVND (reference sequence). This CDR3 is CASSIDRRYNQPQHF. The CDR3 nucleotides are TGTGCCAGTAGTATCGACAGAAGATACAATCAGCCCCAGCATTTT.

The CDR3 sequence: CASSLRLAFYNEQFF. As DNA, the CDR3 is TGTGCCAGCAGCCTTAGACTAGCGTTCTACAATGAGCAGTTCTTC. The rearrangement uses TRBV7-2 and TRBJ2-1; 8 nucleotides agree with TRBD2. V shed 5 bases and J 3 bases; nucleotides not matched to a gene: 6. Germline CDR1 reads SGHTA; CDR2 reads FQGNSA. This CDR3 is built from 15 residues.

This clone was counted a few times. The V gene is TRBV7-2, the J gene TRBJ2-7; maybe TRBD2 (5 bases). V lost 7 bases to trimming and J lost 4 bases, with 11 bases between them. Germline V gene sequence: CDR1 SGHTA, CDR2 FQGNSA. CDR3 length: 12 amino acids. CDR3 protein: CASKEAGYEQYF. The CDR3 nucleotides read TGTGCCAGCAAGGAGGCCGGGTACGAGCAGTACTTC.

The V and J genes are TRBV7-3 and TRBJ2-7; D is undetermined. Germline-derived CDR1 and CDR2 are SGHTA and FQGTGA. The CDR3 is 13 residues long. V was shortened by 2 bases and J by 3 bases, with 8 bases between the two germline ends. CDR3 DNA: TGTGCCAGCAGCTTAGTCCCAGACTACGAGCAGTACTTC. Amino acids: CASSLVPDYEQYF.

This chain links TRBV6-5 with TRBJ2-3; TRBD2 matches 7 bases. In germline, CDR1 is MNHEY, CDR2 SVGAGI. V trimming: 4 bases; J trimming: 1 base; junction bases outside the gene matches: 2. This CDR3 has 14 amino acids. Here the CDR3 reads CASSFLAGTDTQYF. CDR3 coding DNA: TGTGCCAGCAGTTTTCTAGCGGGCACAGATACGCAGTATTTT.